The rows below give T cell receptor beta chains drawn from one sample of a study of T cells in Graves' hyperthyroidism and ophthalmopathy. TCRdb reanalysed the multiplex PCR reads using MiXCR and keeps one entry per CDR3 protein. The top ten hold about 9.4% of the sample, which has about 700,000 distinct CDR3 sequences, 12% to 15% seen once. The specimen was blood. The receptors here all came from a woman in her late teens or twenties with Graves' hyperthyroidism. Both conserved end residues are part of each CDR3. Fields, in order: clone size, V gene, J gene, CDR3 protein. Not every row has a clone size; where given, it reads once, few, many or a size class.

>many|TRBV2|TRBJ2-1
CASRTQQGGRYNEQFF
>many|TRBV27|TRBJ2-7
CASSGYGGGGEQYF
>-|TRBV19|TRBJ1-2
CASSKDRANYGYTF
>few|TRBV11-2|TRBJ2-5
CASSLVRGGASVPQETQYF
>-|TRBV24-1|TRBJ2-2
CATSDFLTAGRTGELFF
>many|TRBV6-1|TRBJ1-2
CASREQGYYGYTF
>many|TRBV18|TRBJ1-5
CASSLLGASNQPQHF
>few|TRBV5-1|TRBJ1-1
CASRNIAGQGENTEAFF
>many|TRBV12-3/TRBV12-4|TRBJ2-7
CASSYGWTSGRNEQYF
>-|TRBV9|TRBJ2-2
CASSVVGGELFF
>many|TRBV20-1|TRBJ1-1
CSATSGVNTEAFF
>many|TRBV20-1|TRBJ2-7
CSAPRTDRTYEQYF
>-|TRBV29-1|TRBJ1-2
CSVQQGNYGYTF
>few|TRBV28|TRBJ1-6
CASSLGRGFYNSPLHF
>many|TRBV2|TRBJ2-5
CASSEEWGSETQYF
>few|TRBV27|TRBJ2-5
CASSSQTRTGQETQYF
>few|TRBV2|TRBJ2-7
CASSAGTGGTYEQYF
>few|TRBV4-1|TRBJ1-2
CASSQGLTENYGYTF
>few|TRBV2|TRBJ2-1
CASRISGLYNEQFF
>many|TRBV7-3|TRBJ2-1
CASSPGTILRDEQFF
>many|TRBV6-2/TRBV6-3|TRBJ2-1
CASSARDFHEQFF
>-|TRBV27|TRBJ1-2
CASSWPGGSGYTF
>-|TRBV6-4|TRBJ1-5
CASSRTTGKHQPQHF
>few|TRBV3-1|TRBJ2-7
CASRGASGRPYEQYF
>many|TRBV28|TRBJ2-1
CASSTYVAGRTNNEQFF
>-|TRBV24-1|TRBJ1-2
CATSEGQSYGYTF
>few|TRBV2|TRBJ1-3
CASRRQGGEGNTIYF
>-|TRBV20-1|TRBJ1-2
CSASPQGFTGYTF
>many|TRBV20-1|TRBJ2-7
CSATTSVSGFYEQYF
>many|TRBV7-8|TRBJ2-5
CASSPLRGLETQYF
>once|TRBV5-4|TRBJ1-1
CASSLLWDRGRVNTEAFF
>many|TRBV3-1|TRBJ1-1
CASSQGPGGNTEAFF
>few|TRBV18|TRBJ1-5
CASSRQENNQPQHF
>many|TRBV11-2|TRBJ2-3
CASSKSTDTQYF
>-|TRBV11-2|TRBJ2-5
CASSPPQGGVETQYF
>many|TRBV28|TRBJ2-3
CATATRRPDTQYF
>many|TRBV11-2|TRBJ2-5
CASSLGMGPQETQYF
>many|TRBV7-9|TRBJ2-1
CASPDGAGGHEQFF
>-|TRBV29-1|TRBJ2-3
CSVDRGSRTDTQYF
>-|TRBV9|TRBJ1-3
CASSVDGSSGNTICF
>many|TRBV18|TRBJ1-2
CASSPDSGGYTF
>many|TRBV5-8|TRBJ1-6
CASSEPGLYNSPLHF
>few|TRBV7-9|TRBJ2-1
CASSFRVAGELYVANSFHEQFF
>many|TRBV30|TRBJ1-1
CAGRVPGPPNTEAFF
>many|TRBV12-3/TRBV12-4|TRBJ1-1
CASSQKPGSLRNTEAFF
>many|TRBV10-3|TRBJ1-1
CAISENAPGPVNTEAFF